The 20 T cell receptor beta chains reported below all come from one sample, sequenced in a study of radiotherapy plus CTLA-4 blockade in lung cancer. Sequencing used immunoSEQ multiplex PCR; TCRdb keeps in-frame clones, though not all of them. Of 55,000 or so clones listed, approximately 84% are singletons. The starting material was peripheral blood, obtained from a patient treated with radiotherapy plus ipilimumab. These receptors were obtained from a human donor with non-small cell lung cancer whose response to radiotherapy plus ipilimumab could not be evaluated.

In this sample, this clone turned up once. V gene TRBV6-1 combines with J gene TRBJ1-6; TRBD1 aligns across 8 bases. The V gene end was trimmed by 7 bases and the J gene end by 9 bases; junction bases not matched to a gene: 8. The CDR3 has 14 amino acids. Per germline, CDR1 MNHNS and CDR2 SASEGT. The DNA of the CDR3 is TGTGCCAGCACCGTTACAGGGGGAGGTTCACCCCTCCACTTT. It yields the protein CASTVTGGGSPLHF.

V and J are TRBV27 and TRBJ2-7; D unresolved. The CDR3 sequence is 13 residues long. The V end lost 5 bases, the J end lost 3 bases, and 11 bases lay between the germline ends. Germline CDR1 is MNHEY and CDR2 is SMNVEV (reference sequence). CDR3 coding DNA: TGTGCCAGCAGTCGAATAGATAGCTACGAGCAGTACTTC. Its protein is CASSRIDSYEQYF.

The chain couples TRBV7-2 to TRBJ2-3, with D unresolved. There are 14 residues in the CDR3. Between the trimmed V and J ends, which lost 3 bases and 4 bases, there was a span of 11 bases. CDR1 is SGHTA and CDR2 is FQGNSA in the germline V gene. The CDR3 loop is CASSFSWLADTQYF. CDR3 DNA sequence: TGTGCCAGCAGCTTTTCCTGGCTAGCAGATACGCAGTATTTT.

The chain is built from TRBV7-2 and TRBJ1-2; D gene unclear. CDR3 length: 14 residues. Germline lookup yields CDR1 SGHTA and CDR2 FQGNSA. V was clipped by 5 bases and J by 5 bases, with 15 bases between them. This chain's CDR3 is CASSPPGSGYGYTF. The CDR3 DNA reads as TGTGCCAGCAGCCCTCCGGGCAGCGGATATGGCTACACCTTC.

J is TRBJ1-2 and V is TRBV5-5; maybe TRBD1 (5 bases). The CDR3 covers 15 residues. Germline V lookup: CDR1 SGHKS, CDR2 YYEKEE (reference sequence). V was pared by 2 bases and J by 1 base, with 12 bases between. CDR3 sequence: CASSLGWGHNYGYTF. Written as DNA, the CDR3 is TGTGCCAGCAGCTTAGGCTGGGGCCATAACTATGGCTACACCTTC.

This clone was counted once. V usage is TRBV19 and J usage is TRBJ1-5; perhaps TRBD1 as D (6 bases). Germline values: CDR1 LNHDA, CDR2 SQIVND (reference sequence). This CDR3 has 16 amino acids. Trimming stripped 5 bases from V and 7 bases from J, with 21 bases between. CDR3 loop: CASSPQGGGLGQPQHF. The CDR3 DNA follows: TGTGCCAGTAGTCCCCAAGGGGGAGGGTTGGGACAGCCCCAGCATTTT.

This clone was detected a few times. The J gene is TRBJ2-3, the V gene TRBV4-1; tentatively, D is TRBD2 (6 bases). Germline lookup yields CDR1 MGHRA and CDR2 YSYEKL. V was pared by 0 bases and J by 0 bases, with 13 bases between. The CDR3 covers 17 residues. The CDR3 bases are TGCGCCAGCAGCCAAGAATTTGGCGGGGCTAGCACAGATACGCAGTATTTT. Translated, it gives CASSQEFGGASTDTQYF.

V usage is TRBV2 and J usage is TRBJ2-5; D is perhaps TRBD1 (6 bases). The closer fit of TRBJ2-7 to the DNA end suggests the J call may be wrong. The CDR3 runs 13 residues. Looked up from germline, CDR1 is SNHLY and CDR2 is FYNNEI. The CDR3 DNA follows: TGTGCCAGCACTCTAGACAGGCTTAACGAGCAGTACTTC. It specifies CASTLDRLNEQYF.

The CDR3 DNA sequence: TGTGCCAGCAGCCTCCTAGCGGACGGCAGAGGGACCCAGTACTTC. It is translated as CASSLLADGRGTQYF. The chain is built from TRBV2 and TRBJ2-5, with TRBD2 matching 7 bases. The CDR3 contains 15 residues. Germline values: CDR1 SNHLY, CDR2 FYNNEI. Trimming removed 6 bases from V and 7 bases from J; junction bases left unmatched: 14.

This chain links TRBV9 with TRBJ2-3; D perhaps matches TRBD2 (6 bases). Trimming took 2 bases from V and 5 from J, leaving 18 bases between them. This CDR3 has 16 residues. CDR1 and CDR2 from the germline V gene are SGDLS and YYNGEE. This CDR3 reads CASSVLGSGGIDTQYF. The CDR3 coding sequence is TGTGCCAGCAGCGTCCTAGGCAGCGGAGGGATAGATACGCAGTATTTT.

This clone was detected only a few times. This chain links TRBV11-2 with TRBJ2-5, with 8 bases lining up with TRBD2. Germline loops: CDR1 SGHAT, CDR2 FQNNGV. After removal of 0 bases from V and 2 bases from J, the junction contained 11 bases not matched to a gene. The CDR3 loop spans 18 amino acids. The CDR3 bases are TGTGCCAGCAGCTTAGATTTCGGCGGGCGGGGGGCACAAGAGACCCAGTACTTC. Protein sequence: CASSLDFGGRGAQETQYF.

This clone was detected a few times. The chain has TRBV28 and TRBJ2-3; TRBD2 might be the D (6 bases). This CDR3 spans 15 amino acids. Germline CDR1 and CDR2: MDHEN and SYDVKM. Trimming left V 3 bases short and J 0 bases short, with 10 bases between. In DNA, the CDR3 is TGTGCCAGCAGTTTGGGACTGACTAGCACAGATACGCAGTATTTT. This codes for CASSLGLTSTDTQYF.

V is TRBV30 and J is TRBJ2-3; 8 bases agree with TRBD2. The CDR3 sequence is 15 residues long. V lost 2 bases, J lost 1 base, and 5 bases stayed unmatched. The germline CDR1 and CDR2 sequences are GTSNPN and SVGIG (reference sequence). The CDR3: CAWSRGLGGTDTQYF. The CDR3 DNA reads TGTGCCTGGAGTAGGGGACTAGGAGGCACAGATACGCAGTATTTT.

This chain joins TRBV5-4 and TRBJ1-3, with 8 positions matching TRBD1. Losses at the gene ends were 2 bases for V and 9 bases for J; bases not matched to a gene: 7. CDR1 and CDR2 from the germline V gene are SGHNT and YYREEE (reference sequence). This CDR3 contains 14 residues. CDR3 sequence: CASSLQGEVGTIYF. The CDR3 nucleotides read TGTGCCAGCAGCTTACAGGGGGAGGTTGGCACCATATATTTT.

This chain connects TRBV25-1 to TRBJ2-7, with D perhaps TRBD1 (7 bases). CDR3 length: 16 amino acids. Germline CDR1 MGHDK, CDR2 SYGVNS. Trimming shortened V by 6 bases and J by 4 bases, and 22 bases separated the two germline ends. CDR3 DNA: TGTGCCAGCAGCCACACAGGAGGGACAGTGGGATACGAGCAGTACTTC. Translating it yields CASSHTGGTVGYEQYF.

The rearrangement uses TRBV10-3 and TRBJ2-3, with 15 bases fitting TRBD2. The length of the CDR3 is 17 residues. The germline V gene has CDR1 ENHRY and CDR2 SYGVKD. V shed 4 bases, J shed 5 bases, and the junction held 7 bases outside the gene matches. This CDR3 is CAISGGLAGGQGDTQYF. In DNA, the CDR3 is TGTGCCATCAGTGGTGGACTAGCGGGAGGGCAAGGAGATACGCAGTATTTT.

The rearrangement joins TRBV28 to TRBJ1-1; D might be TRBD1 (6 bases). Germline loops: CDR1 MDHEN, CDR2 SYDVKM. The CDR3 runs 14 residues. V gave up 2 bases and J gave up 11 bases, with 18 bases separating them. CDR3: CASSLAAGASKAFF. CDR3 sequence (DNA): TGTGCCAGCAGTTTAGCGGCAGGGGCCTCGAAGGCTTTCTTT.

The chain links TRBV7-2 to TRBJ2-4, with 8 nucleotides matching TRBD1. V gave up 3 bases and J gave up 7 bases; unmatched junction bases: 2. This CDR3 has 13 amino acids. Germline V gives CDR1 SGHTA, CDR2 FQGNSA. The CDR3 reads CASSFQGANIQYF. The CDR3 DNA is TGTGCCAGCAGCTTTCAGGGGGCGAACATTCAGTACTTC. Based on the CDR3 plus reference TRBV7-2 and TRBJ2-4, the full variable domain is GAGVSQSPSNKVTEKGKDVELRCDPISGHTALYWYRQSLGQGLEFLIYFQGNSAPDKSGLPSDRFSAERTGGSVSTLTIQRTQQEDSAVYLCASSFQGANIQYFGAGTRLSVL.

The V call is TRBV5-6, the J call TRBJ1-2, with TRBD1 matching 7 bases. Germline loops: CDR1 SGHDT, CDR2 YYEEEE. CDR3 length: 15 amino acids. The junction had 2 bases not matched to a gene; V was cut back by 0 bases and J by 0 bases. The CDR3 DNA reads as TGTGCCAGCAGCTTGGCCGGGACAGCTAACTATGGCTACACCTTC. Protein: CASSLAGTANYGYTF.

V gene TRBV7-2 combines with J gene TRBJ2-1; tentatively, D is TRBD2 (7 bases). Trimming removed 1 base from V and 9 bases from J, with 10 bases in between. The CDR3 has 13 residues. Germline V gene data show CDR1 as SGHTA and CDR2 as FQGNSA. The CDR3 here is CASSLVGGGEQFF. CDR3 DNA sequence: TGTGCCAGCAGCTTAGTGGGAGGGGGTGAGCAGTTCTTC.